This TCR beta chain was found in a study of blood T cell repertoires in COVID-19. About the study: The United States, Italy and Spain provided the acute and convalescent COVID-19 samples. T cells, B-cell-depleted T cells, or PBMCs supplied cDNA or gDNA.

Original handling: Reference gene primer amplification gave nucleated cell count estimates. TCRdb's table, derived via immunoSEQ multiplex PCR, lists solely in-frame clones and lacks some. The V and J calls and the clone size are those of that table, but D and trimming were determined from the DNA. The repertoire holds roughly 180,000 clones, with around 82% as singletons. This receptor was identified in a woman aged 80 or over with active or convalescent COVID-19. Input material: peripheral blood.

CDR3 nucleotide sequence: TGTGCCAGCATTCCAGGGACAGGAGATGAAAAACTGTTTTTT. It translates to CASIPGTGDEKLFF. The rearrangement links TRBV6-5 to TRBJ1-4; 8 bases align to TRBD1. Germline lookup yields CDR1 MNHEY and CDR2 SVGAGI. This CDR3 has 14 amino acids. The V gene end was trimmed by 7 bases and the J gene end by 6 bases; junction bases not matched to a gene: 7.